These 27 T cell receptor beta chains came from one sample sequenced in a study of shared clonotypes between healthy human individuals. CD45RO-negative cells were positively selected for CCR7, leaving out terminally differentiated effector memory CD45RA+ cells. Only in-frame clones appear in the TCRdb table, and some are missing; sequencing was by immunoSEQ multiplex PCR. The table lists about 550,000 clones, roughly 96% of them singletons. Sequencing was performed on naive CD8+ T cells sorted from blood. All receptors derive from a young woman in good health.

The chain joins TRBV4-1 to TRBJ2-5; TRBD2 is a possible D gene (5 bases). The end of the DNA fits TRBJ2-7 better, so the J call may be wrong. This CDR3 comprises 13 residues. CDR1 and CDR2 (germline): MGHRA, YSYEKL. The CDR3 is CASSGSSSYEQYF. The CDR3 DNA reads TGCGCCAGCAGCGGGAGCTCCTCCTACGAGCAGTACTTC.

V is TRBV27 and J is TRBJ1-4; D gene unclear. The germline CDR1 and CDR2 sequences are MNHEY and SMNVEV (reference sequence). This CDR3 region has 13 residues. The V end was cut by 4 bases, the J end by 4 bases, with 7 bases between. CDR3 in DNA: TGTGCCAGCAGTTCACCACTTAATGAAAAACTGTTTTTT. Amino acid sequence: CASSSPLNEKLFF. Together with reference TRBV27 and TRBJ1-4, the CDR3 gives the full variable domain: EAQVTQNPRYLITVTGKKLTVTCSQNMNHEYMSWYRQDPGLGLRQIYYSMNVEVTDKGDVPEGYKVSRKEKRNFPLILESPSPNQTSLYFCASSSPLNEKLFFGSGTQLSVL.

The chain is built from TRBV19 and TRBJ2-7; D ambiguous. CDR3 size: 18 residues. CDR1 is LNHDA, CDR2 SQIVND, per germline (reference sequence). The V and J ends lost 1 base and 0 bases respectively, with 19 bases between them. The CDR3 DNA is TGTGCCAGTAGTATAGTTAATGTGGGCGGTGCGAGCTCCTACGAGCAGTACTTC. It translates to CASSIVNVGGASSYEQYF.

The J gene is TRBJ2-5, the V gene TRBV7-6; 7 nucleotides align to TRBD2. Germline V lookup: CDR1 SGHVS, CDR2 FNYEAQ. Unmatched junction bases numbered 6, after V lost 3 bases and J lost 5 bases. This CDR3 is built from 14 residues. The CDR3 DNA reads as TGTGCCAGCAGCTTGGGCGGGAGTCGGGAGACCCAGTACTTC. It encodes CASSLGGSRETQYF.

In its sample, this clone was seen once. The J gene is TRBJ2-1, the V gene TRBV27; 7 bases are a match to TRBD2. The CDR3 loop spans 16 amino acids. Germline CDR1 MNHEY, CDR2 SMNVEV (reference sequence). Germline trimming cut 3 bases from V and 5 bases from J; bases unmatched to any gene: 10. The CDR3 here is CASSLVSGEGHNEQFF. In nucleotides, the CDR3 is TGTGCCAGCAGTTTGGTTTCGGGGGAGGGACACAATGAGCAGTTCTTC.

As regards this clone: The same CDR3 also results from other DNA sequences found in this sample. This chain uses TRBV2 with TRBJ1-5; D not resolved. V lost 1 base and J lost 3, with 4 bases in between. This CDR3 has 13 residues. Germline CDR1 and CDR2: SNHLY and FYNNEI. The CDR3 region is CASSEGSNQPQHF. Here the CDR3 DNA reads TGTGCCAGCAGTGAAGGGTCCAATCAGCCCCAGCATTTT.

The chain carries TRBV5-1 and TRBJ2-3, with 10 bases aligning to TRBD1. The CDR3 has 15 amino acids. Trimming cost V 4 bases and J 0 bases; bases outside gene matches: 2. CDR1 SGHRS and CDR2 YFSETQ come from the germline V gene. The CDR3: CASSMGQGSTDTQYF. DNA for the CDR3: TGCGCCAGCAGCATGGGACAGGGGAGCACAGATACGCAGTATTTT.

This chain uses TRBV2 with TRBJ1-5; D is ambiguous. CDR1 and CDR2 from the germline V gene are SNHLY and FYNNEI. The length of the CDR3 is 15 residues. V dropped 1 base and J dropped 7 bases, with 14 bases sitting between them. The CDR3 nucleotides read TGTGCCAGCAGTGAAGAGGGCTTTCCGGGGCAGCCCCAGCATTTT. It translates to CASSEEGFPGQPQHF.

The chain combines TRBV10-1 with TRBJ1-1; D gene unclear. Germline CDR1 and CDR2: WNHNN and SYGVQD (reference sequence). V lost 0 bases to trimming and J lost 5 bases, with 10 bases between them. This CDR3 comprises 14 residues. CDR3 sequence (DNA): TGCGCCAGCAGTGAGTCTAGATGGGGTACTGAAGCTTTCTTT. This encodes CASSESRWGTEAFF.

This clone is a singleton in its sample. J is TRBJ1-1 and V is TRBV4-1, with D unresolved. This CDR3 comprises 18 residues. Germline V gives CDR1 MGHRA, CDR2 YSYEKL. Between the trimmed V and J ends, which lost 3 bases and 1 base, there was a span of 21 bases. The CDR3, as DNA: TGCGCCAGCAGCCAGAGCCCGACTGCTTTGGGCACGAACACTGAAGCTTTCTTT. Translating it yields CASSQSPTALGTNTEAFF.

The chain joins TRBV28 to TRBJ1-1, with 8 bases that match TRBD1. The length of the CDR3 is 14 residues. The ends lost 6 bases at V and 5 bases at J; junction bases unmatched: 8. Looked up from germline, CDR1 is MDHEN and CDR2 is SYDVKM. The CDR3 region has the DNA TGTGCCAGCAGGTGGGACAGGCTGAGGACTGAAGCTTTCTTT. Encoded protein: CASRWDRLRTEAFF.

J is TRBJ2-7 and V is TRBV5-5; unclear D gene. This CDR3 comprises 12 residues. Germline assignment: CDR1 SGHKS and CDR2 YYEKEE (reference sequence). V gave up 0 bases and J gave up 4 bases, with 5 bases separating them. DNA of the CDR3: TGTGCCAGCAGCTTGGTCAGATACGAGCAGTACTTC. Amino acids: CASSLVRYEQYF.

The CDR3 bases are TGTGCCAGCAGGGGCCACGGGGAGCCCGGAGGGGGGAGTTACGAGCAGTACTTC. Its protein product is CASRGHGEPGGGSYEQYF. V is TRBV25-1 and J is TRBJ2-7; D could derive from TRBD1 or TRBD2 (6 bases each). The germline V and J ends were trimmed by 6 bases and 4 bases, with 28 bases remaining between them. Germline V gene data show CDR1 as MGHDK and CDR2 as SYGVNS. The CDR3 length is 18 residues.

With regard to this clone: The junction and the germline gene differ at one end; a read error may be behind it. The chain recombines TRBV28 with TRBJ2-7; 7 positions agree with TRBD2. The germline gives CDR1 MDHEN, CDR2 SYDVKM. The CDR3 runs to 15 residues. CDR3 loop: CASSLRGLDLYEQHF. DNA for the CDR3: TGTGCCAGCAGTTTGCGCGGACTAGACCTCTACGAGCAGCACTTC.

This chain joins TRBV6-1 and TRBJ2-7; D assignment may be TRBD1 or TRBD2 (5 bases each). The CDR3 extends over 11 amino acids. Trimming removed 11 bases from V and 3 bases from J, with 11 bases in between. From germline, CDR1 is MNHNS and CDR2 SASEGT. DNA of the CDR3: TGTGCCGCAGGGACCTACTACGAGCAGTACTTC. Protein sequence: CAAGTYYEQYF.

This chain joins TRBV29-1 and TRBJ2-7; D gene unclear. V lost 2 bases to trimming and J lost 2 bases, with 10 bases between them. Germline V CDR1 and CDR2: SQVTM, ANQGSEA. CDR3 length: 13 residues. CDR3 protein: CSVELLGTYEQYF. The CDR3 DNA sequence: TGCAGCGTTGAATTGCTCGGCACCTACGAGCAGTACTTC.

This clone was seen only a few times. The genes are TRBV30 and TRBJ1-5; D gene uncertain. Germline CDR1 reads GTSNPN; CDR2 reads SVGIG (reference sequence). Trimming removed 0 bases at V and 7 bases at J, with 10 bases between. This CDR3 has 13 amino acids. The CDR3: CAWSVLEHQPQHF. The CDR3 coding sequence is TGTGCCTGGAGTGTACTGGAGCACCAGCCCCAGCATTTT.

The sample holds one count of this clone. The chain carries TRBV28 and TRBJ1-1; no clear D gene. The germline gives CDR1 MDHEN, CDR2 SYDVKM. CDR3 length: 14 amino acids. Trimming pared 6 bases from V and 5 bases from J, leaving 16 bases between. The CDR3 bases are TGTGCCAGCAGCCACCGGCCAGACGAGACTGAAGCTTTCTTT. This encodes CASSHRPDETEAFF.

This clone was observed once. The V gene is TRBV19, the J gene TRBJ1-5, with 7 bases lining up with TRBD1. Germline trimming cut 1 base from V and 4 bases from J; bases unmatched to any gene: 10. The CDR3 runs 17 residues. Germline V gene sequence: CDR1 LNHDA, CDR2 SQIVND (reference sequence). In nucleotides, the CDR3 is TGTGCCAGTAGTATAGGCCCGTCCCGACAGGGTAATCAGCCCCAGCATTTT. It codes for CASSIGPSRQGNQPQHF.

V is TRBV28 and J is TRBJ1-2, with a tentative D call TRBD1 (6 bases). The V end was cut by 2 bases, the J end by 6 bases, with 10 bases between. CDR1 MDHEN and CDR2 SYDVKM come from the germline V gene. CDR3 length: 13 residues. The CDR3 DNA sequence: TGTGCCAGCAGTTTAGGGGCAGGGGATGGCTACACCTTC. Translating it yields CASSLGAGDGYTF.

A remark on this clone: In the same sample, other DNA sequences code for this CDR3. The rearrangement links TRBV27 to TRBJ1-2, with D unclear. From germline, CDR1 is MNHEY and CDR2 SMNVEV (reference sequence). The CDR3 spans 13 residues. Trimming cost V 2 bases and J 4 bases, with 8 bases left between them. DNA for the CDR3: TGTGCCAGCAGTTTACCCGGAGGCTATGGCTACACCTTC. As protein: CASSLPGGYGYTF.

The chain links TRBV28 to TRBJ2-2, with 9 positions matching TRBD2. The germline gives CDR1 MDHEN, CDR2 SYDVKM. This CDR3 is built from 17 residues. The J segment lost 5 bases and the V segment lost 3 bases, leaving 10 bases of the junction unmatched. CDR3 coding DNA: TGTGCCAGCAGTTTGCAATCCGGGACTAGCCAGACCGGGGAGCTGTTTTTT. It specifies CASSLQSGTSQTGELFF.

The V and J genes are TRBV28 and TRBJ2-1, with D perhaps matching TRBD2 (5 bases). V shed 6 bases and J shed 5 bases, with 14 bases lying between them. Germline-derived CDR1 and CDR2 are MDHEN and SYDVKM. There are 14 residues in the CDR3. CDR3 coding DNA: TGTGCCAGCAGCCCTAGGCGGGTTCACAATGAGCAGTTCTTC. As protein: CASSPRRVHNEQFF.

This clone has more than one count but fewer than ten. The rearrangement links TRBV4-1 to TRBJ1-1, with D maybe TRBD1 (6 bases). The CDR3 is 13 amino acids. Germline CDR1 reads MGHRA; CDR2 reads YSYEKL. Trimming removed 3 bases at V and 8 bases at J, with 13 bases between. The CDR3, as DNA: TGCGCCAGCAGCCACCCGACAGGCAGGGAAGCTTTCTTT. Protein: CASSHPTGREAFF.

The chain links TRBV7-8 to TRBJ2-1, with D unclear. This CDR3 comprises 15 residues. CDR1 is SGHVS and CDR2 is FQNEAQ in the germline V gene. V lost 3 bases, J lost 0 bases, and 9 bases lay in between. Written as DNA, the CDR3 is TGTGCCAGCAGCTTTGCTCTACGCTCCTACAATGAGCAGTTCTTC. This codes for CASSFALRSYNEQFF.

V usage is TRBV10-3 and J usage is TRBJ1-1, with 7 bases lining up with TRBD1. Germline V CDR1 and CDR2: ENHRY, SYGVKD. The CDR3 is 15 amino acids. V lost 6 bases, J lost 5 bases, and 12 bases stayed unmatched. The DNA of the CDR3 is TGTGCCATCAGCGAAACAGGGGCCGGGGCAACTGAAGCTTTCTTT. Translated, it gives CAISETGAGATEAFF.

The chain joins TRBV28 to TRBJ1-2, with unresolved D. The CDR3 length is 16 residues. Germline V gives CDR1 MDHEN, CDR2 SYDVKM. Trimming cost V 5 bases and J 0 bases, with 16 bases left between them. CDR3: CASSPPYDKTNYGYTF. The CDR3 DNA reads TGTGCCAGCAGTCCCCCCTACGACAAGACTAACTATGGCTACACCTTC.